The clone carrying this T cell receptor beta chain was seen a few times. Its antigen is as yet unknown. Unstimulated Tregs (CD4+CD25+CD127-) and CD4+CD25- non-Tregs were sorted from PBMCs. The data were obtained in a study of Tregs in tolerant kidney transplant recipients. The data were produced by immunoSEQ multiplex PCR, yet TCRdb's version contains in-frame clones alone and is incomplete. The data show some 100,000 clones, roughly 92% seen once. Overall study findings and caveats: Biological reproducibility was not directly addressed in this study. Few patients were studied, so findings need validation in larger groups. Tregs expanded with activated donor B cells seemed most donor-specific.

V trimming: 5 bases; J trimming: 5 bases; junction bases outside the gene matches: 7. This CDR3 spans 15 amino acids. From germline, CDR1 is LNHNV and CDR2 YYDKDF (reference sequence). V gene TRBV15 combines with J gene TRBJ1-4; 8 nucleotides match TRBD1. This clonotype was obtained from a human donor in good health. The sequencing sample was made of CD4+ T cells from blood. The chain's CDR3 is CATSGDRGGNEKLFF. The CDR3 DNA reads as TGTGCCACCAGCGGCGACAGGGGCGGCAATGAAAAACTGTTTTTT.